These 4 T cell receptor beta chains share one sample of origin, sequenced in a study of neoadjuvant anti-PD-1 for oral cavity cancer. Produced via immunoSEQ multiplex PCR; TCRdb's table is partial and in-frame only. This table holds roughly 14,000 clones, roughly two thirds found once. The starting material was PBMCs, obtained before nivolumab (anti-PD-1) treatment. These receptors were taken from a person aged 40 to 85 with oral cavity squamous cell carcinoma.

The chain is built from TRBV5-6 and TRBJ1-1; D gene ambiguous. Trimming cost V 4 bases and J 4 bases, with 14 bases left between them. The CDR3 totals 14 residues. Germline V CDR1 and CDR2: SGHDT, YYEEEE. This CDR3 reads CASSQRVSFTEAFF. CDR3 coding DNA: TGTGCCAGCAGCCAACGGGTCTCATTCACTGAAGCTTTCTTT.

The chain uses TRBV30 and TRBJ2-1, with D possibly matching TRBD2 (6 bases). CDR1 and CDR2 from the germline V gene are GTSNPN and SVGIG (reference sequence). Trimming stripped 1 base from V and 0 bases from J, with 10 bases between. The CDR3 length is 15 residues. The CDR3 is CAWSAGLSSYNEQFF. The CDR3 DNA reads TGTGCCTGGAGTGCGGGACTGAGCTCCTACAATGAGCAGTTCTTC. Looking up the rest from reference TRBV30 and TRBJ2-1 gives the full variable domain: SQTIHQWPATLVQPVGSPLSLECTVEGTSNPNLYWYRQAAGRGLQLLFYSVGIGQISSEVPQNLSASRPQDRQFILSSKKLLLSDSGFYLCAWSAGLSSYNEQFFGPGTRLTVL.

This clone turned up a few times. The chain employs TRBV2 and TRBJ2-7; a weak D match, TRBD1 (6 bases). The CDR3 loop spans 15 amino acids. V lost 5 bases and J 2 bases, leaving 16 bases between the germline ends. Germline V gene sequence: CDR1 SNHLY, CDR2 FYNNEI. CDR3 region: CASSTGQLGPYEQYF. The CDR3 DNA sequence: TGTGCCAGCAGTACCGGACAGCTCGGACCCTACGAGCAGTACTTC. The complete variable domain, with remaining parts taken from reference TRBV2 and TRBJ2-7, reads EPEVTQTPSHQVTQMGQEVILRCVPISNHLYFYWYRQILGQKVEFLVSFYNNEISEKSEIFDDQFSVERPDGSNFTLKIRSTKLEDSAMYFCASSTGQLGPYEQYFGPGTRLTVT.

This clone occurred a few times. The chain uses TRBV6-5 and TRBJ1-1, with no clear D. Germline-derived CDR1 and CDR2 are MNHEY and SVGAGI. This CDR3 has 13 residues. V gave up 1 base and J gave up 2 bases, with 5 bases separating them. The CDR3 here is CASSYWENTEAFF. DNA for the CDR3: TGTGCCAGCAGTTACTGGGAAAACACTGAAGCTTTCTTT.